These T cell receptor beta chains were read from a single sample in a study of cytomegalovirus exposure and HLA in healthy donors. Assay used: immunoSEQ multiplex PCR; TCRdb lists only in-frame clones, some missing. The repertoire includes 130,000 to 150,000 clones, less than 90% of them detected once, and 2% to 2.5% sits in the top ten. The sequenced sample consisted of PBMCs. The receptors come from a boy between 2 and 10 years old in good health and CMV-seronegative. The conserved cysteine and the conserved F or W are not part of the CDR3 here.

v_call,j_call,cdr3_aa
TRBV5-4,TRBJ2-2,ASSLDLVSAGELF
TRBV28,TRBJ2-1,ASSSPGTSGSSSYNEQF
TRBV5-1,TRBJ2-1,ASSMTSGAANEQF
TRBV11-3,TRBJ2-2,ASSLGGQNTGELF
TRBV5-4,TRBJ2-7,ASSLDVGTYEQY
TRBV28,TRBJ2-2,ASTHLGQGNTGELF
TRBV5-1,TRBJ1-2,ASSLQPGQGHQYYGYT
TRBV5-6,TRBJ1-1,ASSLETRGTEAF
TRBV6-1,TRBJ2-3,ASREGSPGSTDTQY
TRBV29-1,TRBJ2-2,SVVRPGQGVTGELF
TRBV5-1,TRBJ2-7,ASSLAGSGMYEQY
TRBV7-3,TRBJ1-2,ASSLGGQLLYGYT
TRBV14,NA,ASRDARGSPYEQY
TRBV19,TRBJ2-4,ASSKVGRDIQY
TRBV10-2,TRBJ2-1,ASRRMAGPYNEQF
TRBV15,TRBJ1-5,ATSRGNYGTGFQPQH
TRBV6-1,TRBJ2-7,ASSGAGTGDYEQY
TRBV7-9,TRBJ2-3,ASSLAAGVTDTQY
TRBV5-1,TRBJ2-3,ASCNLEVTDTQY
TRBV27,TRBJ1-5,ASSPRTGGNQPQH
TRBV28,TRBJ2-1,ASSPGLAEYDSYNEQF
TRBV30,TRBJ1-1,AWSSEAKNTEAF
TRBV20-1,TRBJ2-7,SAWVLRGQY
TRBV11-3,TRBJ2-7,ASSSRDSSYEQY
TRBV4-3,TRBJ2-7,ASSQDWATFPYEQY
TRBV6-5,TRBJ1-5,ASRDRDNQPQH
TRBV18,TRBJ2-3,ASSLRDRGQGDTQY
TRBV21-1,TRBJ2-7,ASSKKQYEQY
TRBV10-3,TRBJ2-2,AISGRDMTNTGELF
TRBV29-1,TRBJ2-3,SAWADTDTQY
TRBV4-1,TRBJ2-2,ASSQYLTNTGELF
TRBV7-3,TRBJ2-2,ASSLIARLVNTGELF
TRBV18,TRBJ2-1,ASSQIQGDEQF
TRBV11-2,TRBJ2-7,ASSGRDRLYEQY
TRBV29-1,TRBJ1-2,SGSGGFGYGYT
TRBV18,TRBJ2-1,ASSMLADNYNEQF
TRBV6-5,TRBJ2-7,ASSSPVGAHNYEQY
TRBV6-1,TRBJ2-2,ASSDQGVGAGELF
TRBV7-5,TRBJ1-1,VRSHLVTGRRNTEAF
TRBV27,TRBJ2-1,ASSFASPYNEQF
TRBV7-9,TRBJ2-2,ASSSIRGTGELF
TRBV5-4,TRBJ1-3,ASSLWLGGSGNTIY
TRBV10-2,TRBJ1-3,ASSEEIRSGNTIY
TRBV9,TRBJ2-1,ASSESTSGYNEQF
TRBV4-1,TRBJ2-7,ASSHSGQAYEQY
TRBV27,TRBJ2-5,ASSLSTRDRGQY
TRBV7-9,TRBJ2-5,ASSLGTSGSRGETQY
TRBV7-8,TRBJ2-1,ASSIQAGGLSDEQF